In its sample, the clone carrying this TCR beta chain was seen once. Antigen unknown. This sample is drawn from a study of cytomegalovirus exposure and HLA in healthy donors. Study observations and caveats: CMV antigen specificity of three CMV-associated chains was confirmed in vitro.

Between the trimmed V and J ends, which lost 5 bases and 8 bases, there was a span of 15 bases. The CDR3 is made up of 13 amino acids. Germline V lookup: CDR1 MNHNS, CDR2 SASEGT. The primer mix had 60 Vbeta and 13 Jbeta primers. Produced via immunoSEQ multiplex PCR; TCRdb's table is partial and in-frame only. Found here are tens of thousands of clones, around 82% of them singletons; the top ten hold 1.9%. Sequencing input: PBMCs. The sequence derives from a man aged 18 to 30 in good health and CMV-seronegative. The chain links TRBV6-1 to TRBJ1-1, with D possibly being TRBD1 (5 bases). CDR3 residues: CASSYNQGEEAFF. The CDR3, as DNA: TGTGCCAGCAGTTATAACCAGGGTGAAGAAGCTTTCTTT.